The 18 T cell receptor beta chains reported below all come from one sample, sequenced in a study of shared clonotypes between healthy human individuals. Clones were sequenced by immunoSEQ multiplex PCR, and TCRdb holds only the in-frame ones, with some missing. The table records 490,000 or so clones, around three quarters of them present only once. Sequenced: PBMCs. The receptors stem from a woman aged 40 to 55 in good health. Some clones in this sample may be carry-over from other donors' samples.

V is TRBV5-4 and J is TRBJ2-1; 7 bases are shared with TRBD1. Trimming removed 3 bases from V and 3 bases from J; junction bases left unmatched: 3. Germline V gives CDR1 SGHNT, CDR2 YYREEE (reference sequence). The CDR3 is 14 amino acids. CDR3 in amino acids: CASSSNRGYNEQFF. The CDR3, as DNA: TGTGCCAGCAGCTCCAACAGGGGCTACAATGAGCAGTTCTTC.

V gene TRBV27 combines with J gene TRBJ2-2; a possible D gene is TRBD2 (6 bases). Germline CDR1 MNHEY, CDR2 SMNVEV (reference sequence). Trimming left V 3 bases short and J 2 bases short, with 19 bases between. CDR3 size: 18 residues. The CDR3 spells CASSLVSPGLINTGELFF. The CDR3 DNA sequence: TGTGCCAGCAGTTTGGTCTCGCCGGGACTTATTAACACCGGGGAGCTGTTTTTT.

The chain is built from TRBV9 and TRBJ2-2; D might be TRBD2 (6 bases). Trimming cost V 0 bases and J 3 bases, with 12 bases left between them. The CDR3 loop spans 16 amino acids. CDR1 is SGDLS, CDR2 YYNGEE, per germline. The CDR3 DNA is TGTGCCAGCAGCGTAGAGGGTAGCGGCTACACCGGGGAGCTGTTTTTT. Translating it yields CASSVEGSGYTGELFF.

The CDR3 sequence is CASSFSVRGTHQPQHF. In DNA form, the CDR3 reads TGTGCCAGCAGTTTCTCCGTTCGTGGGACCCATCAGCCCCAGCATTTT. V and J are TRBV28 and TRBJ1-5; a weak D match, TRBD1 (5 bases). The V end lost 3 bases, the J end lost 5 bases, and 17 bases lay between the germline ends. This CDR3 comprises 16 residues. Germline loops: CDR1 MDHEN, CDR2 SYDVKM.

The rearrangement joins TRBV7-9 to TRBJ2-7, with D possibly being TRBD1 (6 bases). Germline V gene data show CDR1 as SEHNR and CDR2 as FQNEAQ (reference sequence). V lost 5 bases and J 5 bases, leaving 13 bases between the germline ends. The CDR3 contains 13 residues. As DNA, the CDR3 is TGTGCCAGCAGCCAATCAGGGGTCGACGAGCAGTACTTC. This codes for CASSQSGVDEQYF.

The chain carries TRBV28 and TRBJ2-5, with 8 bases matching TRBD1. Germline V lookup: CDR1 MDHEN, CDR2 SYDVKM. V shed 5 bases and J 9 bases; nucleotides not matched to a gene: 8. The CDR3 totals 13 residues. The CDR3 coding sequence is TGTGCCAGCAGTGCGGCAGGGGGCTGGGCCCAGTACTTC. Protein product: CASSAAGGWAQYF.

This sequence joins TRBV7-9 and TRBJ2-1; tentatively, D is TRBD2 (6 bases). Germline V CDR1 and CDR2: SEHNR, FQNEAQ (reference sequence). V shed 8 bases and J shed 0 bases, with 11 bases lying between them. CDR3 length: 14 residues. The CDR3 bases are TGTGCCAGCGGGGTCGGGAGCTCCTACAATGAGCAGTTCTTC. Translating gives CASGVGSSYNEQFF.

The chain joins TRBV15 to TRBJ1-4; 9 bases line up with TRBD1. Germline V gives CDR1 LNHNV, CDR2 YYDKDF (reference sequence). V lost 5 bases, J lost 8 bases, and 9 bases stayed unmatched. This CDR3 spans 15 amino acids. The CDR3 region is CATSARQGVGEKLFF. The CDR3 DNA reads TGTGCCACCAGCGCCCGACAGGGGGTCGGGGAAAAACTGTTTTTT.

The V gene is TRBV7-2, the J gene TRBJ2-1; TRBD2 might be the D (6 bases). This CDR3 is 12 amino acids long. Trimming stripped 6 bases from V and 6 bases from J, with 9 bases between. CDR1 is SGHTA, CDR2 FQGNSA, per germline. The CDR3, as DNA: TGTGCCAGCAGACGACTAGTCAATGAGCAGTTCTTC. Its translation: CASRRLVNEQFF.

This chain links TRBV7-3 with TRBJ2-7, with TRBD2 matching over 10 bases. V dropped 2 bases and J dropped 3; count of bases not matched to a gene: 4. The CDR3 is 15 residues long. Germline V gene sequence: CDR1 SGHTA, CDR2 FQGTGA. The CDR3 region is CASSLSASGSYEQYF. The DNA for the CDR3 is TGTGCCAGCAGCTTATCCGCTAGCGGGAGCTACGAGCAGTACTTC.

The V call is TRBV11-2, the J call TRBJ2-5, with unresolved D. Germline loops: CDR1 SGHAT, CDR2 FQNNGV. The CDR3 loop spans 14 amino acids. Trimming took 1 base from V and 2 from J, leaving 8 bases between them. CDR3 in DNA: TGTGCCAGCAGCTTAGTGCCGGATCAAGAGACCCAGTACTTC. It specifies CASSLVPDQETQYF. Variable domain in full (rest from reference TRBV11-2 and TRBJ2-5): EAGVAQSPRYKIIEKRQSVAFWCNPISGHATLYWYQQILGQGPKLLIQFQNNGVVDDSQLPKDRFSAERLKGVDSTLKIQPAKLEDSAVYLCASSLVPDQETQYFGPGTRLLVL.

Many counts were recorded for this clone. DNA of the CDR3: TGCAGCGCCAAGGGACAGGGGGTTGAAAAACTGTTTTTT. Translating it yields CSAKGQGVEKLFF. The gene calls are TRBV29-1 and TRBJ1-4; 11 nucleotides line up with TRBD1. Germline trimming cut 7 bases from V and 7 bases from J; bases unmatched to any gene: 5. This CDR3 has 13 amino acids. Germline CDR1 and CDR2: SQVTM and ANQGSEA.

This chain joins TRBV30 and TRBJ2-1, with TRBD2 identical over 7 bases. V gave up 1 base and J gave up 3 bases; unmatched junction bases: 15. Germline-derived CDR1 and CDR2 are GTSNPN and SVGIG (reference sequence). CDR3 size: 18 residues. CDR3 amino acids: CAWSEGRWREKSYNEQFF. The CDR3 DNA reads as TGTGCCTGGAGTGAAGGGAGGTGGCGGGAGAAGAGCTACAATGAGCAGTTCTTC.

The V gene is TRBV6-5, the J gene TRBJ2-7; 11 positions match TRBD2. CDR3 length: 15 residues. V was pared by 6 bases and J by 4 bases, with 8 bases of the junction left unmatched. Germline CDR1 reads MNHEY; CDR2 reads SVGAGI. The CDR3 is CASRNGLAGAYEQYF. The CDR3 DNA reads TGTGCCAGCAGGAACGGACTAGCGGGCGCTTACGAGCAGTACTTC.

The chain joins TRBV5-1 to TRBJ2-7; no clear D. CDR3 length: 16 amino acids. V was pared by 1 base and J by 3 bases, with 17 bases between. CDR1 SGHRS and CDR2 YFSETQ come from the germline V gene. The chain's CDR3 is CASSLSLGSENYEQYF. Written as DNA, the CDR3 is TGCGCCAGCAGCTTGAGTTTGGGGTCGGAAAACTACGAGCAGTACTTC.

As to this clone: Other DNA sequences of this sample code for an identical CDR3. V and J are TRBV5-6 and TRBJ2-3; D not resolved. Looked up from germline, CDR1 is SGHDT and CDR2 is YYEEEE. V lost 0 bases and J 4 bases, leaving 3 bases between the germline ends. This CDR3 comprises 12 residues. CDR3: CASSLGSDTQYF. The DNA for the CDR3 is TGTGCCAGCAGCTTGGGGTCAGATACGCAGTATTTT.

The chain's CDR3 is CASSNRQGTSDSSYNEQFF. CDR3 DNA sequence: TGTGCCAGCAGCAACCGACAGGGGACTAGCGATAGCTCCTACAATGAGCAGTTCTTC. The chain employs TRBV7-2 and TRBJ2-1; 10 bases map to TRBD2. CDR1 and CDR2 (germline): SGHTA, FQGNSA. This CDR3 contains 19 residues. With V trimmed by 5 bases and J by 0 bases, 13 bases remained unmatched. Filled out from reference TRBV7-2 and TRBJ2-1, the complete variable domain reads GAGVSQSPSNKVTEKGKDVELRCDPISGHTALYWYRQSLGQGLEFLIYFQGNSAPDKSGLPSDRFSAERTGGSVSTLTIQRTQQEDSAVYLCASSNRQGTSDSSYNEQFFGPGTRLTVL.

The chain has TRBV11-2 and TRBJ2-5; 7 bases line up with TRBD1. The J call may be mistaken, given a closer DNA end match to TRBJ2-7. This CDR3 contains 15 residues. The germline CDR1 and CDR2 sequences are SGHAT and FQNNGV. CDR3 bases: TGTGCCAGCAGCTTAGATGCCAGGGGGATCGACGAGCAGTACTTC. It specifies CASSLDARGIDEQYF.